This TCR beta chain derives from a study of cytomegalovirus exposure and HLA in healthy donors. Study context: Earlier findings included 90 million to 120 million unique TCR beta sequences obtained from 180 million or so T cells.

Study-level results: Association of approximately 16,000 TCR beta sequences with HLA alleles was found at 0.05 false discovery rate in a later analysis.

A word on this clone: Its target is not known.

PCR was performed using 60 Vbeta and 13 Jbeta primers. TCRdb's table, derived via immunoSEQ multiplex PCR, lists solely in-frame clones and lacks some. The sample lists 150,000 to 200,000 clones, around four fifths seen once, with around 0.97% in the top ten. Germline CDR1 SGHKS, CDR2 YYEKEE (reference sequence). With 0 bases clipped from V and 2 bases from J, the junction kept 3 bases outside the gene matches. CDR3 size: 16 residues. The chain links TRBV5-5 to TRBJ2-1; 9 nucleotides line up with TRBD2. Sequenced sample: PBMCs. This clonotype was sampled from a girl aged 2-10 years in good health and CMV-seropositive. The DNA of the CDR3 is TGTGCCAGCAGCTTGGAAGGCGGGAGGGCCTACAATGAGCAGTTCTTC. Its protein product is CASSLEGGRAYNEQFF.